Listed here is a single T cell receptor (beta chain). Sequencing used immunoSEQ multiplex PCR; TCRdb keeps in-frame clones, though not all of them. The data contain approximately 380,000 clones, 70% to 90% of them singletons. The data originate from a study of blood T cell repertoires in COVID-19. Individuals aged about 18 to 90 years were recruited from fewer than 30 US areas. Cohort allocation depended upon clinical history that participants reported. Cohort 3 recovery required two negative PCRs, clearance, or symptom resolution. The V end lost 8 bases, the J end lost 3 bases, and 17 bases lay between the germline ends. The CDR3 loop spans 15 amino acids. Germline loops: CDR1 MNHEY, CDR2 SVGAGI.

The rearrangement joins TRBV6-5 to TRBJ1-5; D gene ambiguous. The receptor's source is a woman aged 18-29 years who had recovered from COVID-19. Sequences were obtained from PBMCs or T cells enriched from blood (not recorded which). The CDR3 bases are TGTGCCAGCGGTCGGGGAGGTGACCCCAATCAGCCCCAGCATTTT. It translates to CASGRGGDPNQPQHF.